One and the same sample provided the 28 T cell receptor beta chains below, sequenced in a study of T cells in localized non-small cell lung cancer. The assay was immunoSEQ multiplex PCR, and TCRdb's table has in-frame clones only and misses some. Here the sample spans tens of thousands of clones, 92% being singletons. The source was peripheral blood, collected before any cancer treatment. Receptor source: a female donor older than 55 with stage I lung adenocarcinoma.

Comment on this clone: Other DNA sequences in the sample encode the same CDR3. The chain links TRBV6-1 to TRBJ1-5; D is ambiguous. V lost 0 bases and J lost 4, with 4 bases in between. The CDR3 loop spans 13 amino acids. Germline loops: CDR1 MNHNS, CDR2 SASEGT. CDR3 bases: TGTGCCAGCAGTGAAGCGTTGAATCAGCCCCAGCATTTT. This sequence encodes CASSEALNQPQHF.

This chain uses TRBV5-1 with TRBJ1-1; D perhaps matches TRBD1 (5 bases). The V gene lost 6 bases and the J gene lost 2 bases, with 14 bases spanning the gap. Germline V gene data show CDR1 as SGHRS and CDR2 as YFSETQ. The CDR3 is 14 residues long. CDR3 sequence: CASTGPGTNTEAFF. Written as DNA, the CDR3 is TGCGCCAGCACCGGACCAGGGACTAACACTGAAGCTTTCTTT. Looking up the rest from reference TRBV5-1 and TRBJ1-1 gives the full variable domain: KAGVTQTPRYLIKTRGQQVTLSCSPISGHRSVSWYQQTPGQGLQFLFEYFSETQRNKGNFPGRFSGRQFSNSRSEMNVSTLELGDSALYLCASTGPGTNTEAFFGQGTRLTVV.

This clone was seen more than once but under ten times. The CDR3 coding sequence is TGTGCCAGCACTCTAGGTCTTTCTCCAGCGGGGGCCGAAGAGACCCAGTACTTC. Translation gives CASTLGLSPAGAEETQYF. The chain employs TRBV9 and TRBJ2-5; 8 bases agree with TRBD2. CDR3 length: 18 amino acids. V was pared by 6 bases and J by 3 bases, with 19 bases of the junction left unmatched. CDR1 is SGDLS and CDR2 is YYNGEE in the germline V gene.

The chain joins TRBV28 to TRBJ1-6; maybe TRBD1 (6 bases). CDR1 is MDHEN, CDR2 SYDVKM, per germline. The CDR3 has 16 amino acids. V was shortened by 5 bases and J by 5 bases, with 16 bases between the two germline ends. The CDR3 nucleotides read TGTGCCAGCAGTGAGATGAGGGGGGCCAATAATTCACCCCTCCACTTT. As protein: CASSEMRGANNSPLHF.

CDR3 protein: CASSLITGQGTDTQYF. CDR3 DNA sequence: TGTGCCAGCAGCTTGATTACGGGGCAAGGGACAGATACGCAGTATTTT. The chain has TRBV5-6 and TRBJ2-3; D may be TRBD1 or TRBD2 (5 bases each). Trimming took off 1 base at V and 3 bases at J, with 15 bases between the two ends. Looked up from germline, CDR1 is SGHDT and CDR2 is YYEEEE. This CDR3 is built from 16 residues.

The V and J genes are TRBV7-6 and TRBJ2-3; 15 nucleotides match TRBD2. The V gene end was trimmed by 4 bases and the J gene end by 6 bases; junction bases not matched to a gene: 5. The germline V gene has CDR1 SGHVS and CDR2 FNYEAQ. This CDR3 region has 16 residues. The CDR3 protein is CASSSGTSGGRDTQYF. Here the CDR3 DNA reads TGTGCCAGCAGCTCCGGGACTAGCGGGGGGAGGGATACGCAGTATTTT.

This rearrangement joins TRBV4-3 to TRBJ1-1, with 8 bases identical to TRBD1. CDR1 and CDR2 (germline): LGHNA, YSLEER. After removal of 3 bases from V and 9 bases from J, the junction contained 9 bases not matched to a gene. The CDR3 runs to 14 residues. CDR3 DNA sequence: TGCGCCAGCAGCCACGGCGGGACAGGCAGAAAAGCTTTCTTT. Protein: CASSHGGTGRKAFF.

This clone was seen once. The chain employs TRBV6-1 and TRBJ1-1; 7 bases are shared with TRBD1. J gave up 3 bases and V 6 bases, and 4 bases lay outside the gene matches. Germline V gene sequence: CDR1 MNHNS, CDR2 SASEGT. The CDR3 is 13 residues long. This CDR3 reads CASRSDRDTEAFF. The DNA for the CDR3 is TGTGCCAGCAGGAGCGACAGGGACACTGAAGCTTTCTTT.

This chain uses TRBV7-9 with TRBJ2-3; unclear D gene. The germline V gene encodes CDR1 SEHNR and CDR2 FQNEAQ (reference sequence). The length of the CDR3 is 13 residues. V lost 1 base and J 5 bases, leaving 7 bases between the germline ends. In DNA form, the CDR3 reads TGTGCCAGCAGCTTAGGAACATTAGATACGCAGTATTTT. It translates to CASSLGTLDTQYF.

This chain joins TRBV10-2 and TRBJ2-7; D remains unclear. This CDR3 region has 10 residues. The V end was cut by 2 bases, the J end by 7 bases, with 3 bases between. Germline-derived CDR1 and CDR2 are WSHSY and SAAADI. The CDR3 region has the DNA TGCGCCAGCAGTGAGGGGGAGCAGTACTTC. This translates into CASSEGEQYF.

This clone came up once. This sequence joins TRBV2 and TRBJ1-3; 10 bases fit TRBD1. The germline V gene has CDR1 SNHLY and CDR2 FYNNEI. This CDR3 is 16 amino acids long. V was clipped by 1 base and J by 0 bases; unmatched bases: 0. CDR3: CASSEGTGGSGNTIYF. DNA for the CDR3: TGTGCCAGCAGTGAAGGGACAGGGGGCTCTGGAAACACCATATATTTT.

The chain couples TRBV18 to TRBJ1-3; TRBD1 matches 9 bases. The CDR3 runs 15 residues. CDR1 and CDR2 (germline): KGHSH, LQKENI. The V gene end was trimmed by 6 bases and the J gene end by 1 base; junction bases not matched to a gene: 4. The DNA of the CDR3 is TGTGCCAGCTCCCCCGGACAGGGGTCTGGAAACACCATATATTTT. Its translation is CASSPGQGSGNTIYF. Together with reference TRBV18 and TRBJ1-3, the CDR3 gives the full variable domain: NAGVMQNPRHLVRRRGQEARLRCSPMKGHSHVYWYRQLPEEGLKFMVYLQKENIIDESGMPKERFSAEFPKEGPSILRIQQVVRGDSAAYFCASSPGQGSGNTIYFGEGSWLTVV.

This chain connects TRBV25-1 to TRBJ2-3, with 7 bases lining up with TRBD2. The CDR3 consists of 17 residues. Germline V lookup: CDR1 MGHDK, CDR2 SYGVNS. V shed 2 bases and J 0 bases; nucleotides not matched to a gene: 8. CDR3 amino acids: CASSEPGASGSTDTQYF. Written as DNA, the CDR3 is TGTGCCAGCAGTGAACCCGGGGCTAGCGGAAGCACAGATACGCAGTATTTT.

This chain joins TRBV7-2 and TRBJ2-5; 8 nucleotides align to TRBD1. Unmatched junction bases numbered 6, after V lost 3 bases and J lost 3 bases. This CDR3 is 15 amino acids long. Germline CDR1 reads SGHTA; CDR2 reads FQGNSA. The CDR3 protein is CASSFGQGREETQYF. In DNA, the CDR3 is TGTGCCAGCAGCTTTGGACAGGGTAGGGAAGAGACCCAGTACTTC.

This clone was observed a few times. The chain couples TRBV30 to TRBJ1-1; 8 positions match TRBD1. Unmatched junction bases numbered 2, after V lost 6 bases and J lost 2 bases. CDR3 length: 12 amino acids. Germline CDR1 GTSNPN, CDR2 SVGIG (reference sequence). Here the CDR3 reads CACGQGNTEAFF. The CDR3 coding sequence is TGTGCCTGTGGACAGGGCAACACTGAAGCTTTCTTT.

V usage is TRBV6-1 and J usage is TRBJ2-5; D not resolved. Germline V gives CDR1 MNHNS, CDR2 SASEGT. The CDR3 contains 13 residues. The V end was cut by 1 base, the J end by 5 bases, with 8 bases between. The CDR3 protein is CASSEGLRETQYF. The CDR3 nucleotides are TGTGCCAGCAGTGAAGGGTTACGTGAGACCCAGTACTTC.

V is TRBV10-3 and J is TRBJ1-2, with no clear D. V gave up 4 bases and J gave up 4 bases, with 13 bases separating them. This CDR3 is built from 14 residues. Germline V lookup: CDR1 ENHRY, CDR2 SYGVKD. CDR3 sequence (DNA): TGTGCCATCAGTGTCGAGGGCGCGATCTATGGCTACACCTTC. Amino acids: CAISVEGAIYGYTF.

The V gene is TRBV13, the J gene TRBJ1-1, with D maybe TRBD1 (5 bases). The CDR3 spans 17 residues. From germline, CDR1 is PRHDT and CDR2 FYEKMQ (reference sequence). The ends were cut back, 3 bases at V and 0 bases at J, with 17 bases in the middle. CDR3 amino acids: CASSLGGLGRMNTEAFF. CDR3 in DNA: TGTGCCAGCAGCTTGGGGGGATTAGGGCGGATGAACACTGAAGCTTTCTTT.

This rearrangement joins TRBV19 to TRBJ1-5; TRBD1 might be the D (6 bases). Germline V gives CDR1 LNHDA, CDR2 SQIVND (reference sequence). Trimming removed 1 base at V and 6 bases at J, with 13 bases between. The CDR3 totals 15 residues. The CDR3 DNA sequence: TGTGCCAGTAGTATAGCCAACAGGGTAGGTCAGCCCCAGCATTTT. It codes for CASSIANRVGQPQHF.

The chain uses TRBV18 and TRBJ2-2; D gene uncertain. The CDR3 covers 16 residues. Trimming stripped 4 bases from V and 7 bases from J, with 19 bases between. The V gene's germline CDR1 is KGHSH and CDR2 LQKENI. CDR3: CASSRTLWATGGELFF. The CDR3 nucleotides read TGTGCCAGCTCACGTACCCTTTGGGCGACGGGCGGGGAGCTGTTTTTT. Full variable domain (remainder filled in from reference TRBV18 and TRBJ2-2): NAGVMQNPRHLVRRRGQEARLRCSPMKGHSHVYWYRQLPEEGLKFMVYLQKENIIDESGMPKERFSAEFPKEGPSILRIQQVVRGDSAAYFCASSRTLWATGGELFFGEGSRLTVL.

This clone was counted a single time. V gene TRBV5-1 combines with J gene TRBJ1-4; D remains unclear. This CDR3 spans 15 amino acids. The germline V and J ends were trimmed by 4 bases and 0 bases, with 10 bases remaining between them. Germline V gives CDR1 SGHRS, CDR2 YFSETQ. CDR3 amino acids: CASSPRRTTNEKLFF. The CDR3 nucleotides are TGCGCCAGCAGCCCGAGAAGGACAACTAATGAAAAACTGTTTTTT.

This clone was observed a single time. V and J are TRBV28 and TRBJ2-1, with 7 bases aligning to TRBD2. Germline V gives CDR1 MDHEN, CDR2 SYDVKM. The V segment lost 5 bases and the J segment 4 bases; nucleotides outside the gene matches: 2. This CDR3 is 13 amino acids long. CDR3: CASSRGGYNEQFF. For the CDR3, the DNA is TGTGCCAGCAGTCGGGGAGGGTACAATGAGCAGTTCTTC. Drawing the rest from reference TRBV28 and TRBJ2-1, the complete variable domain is DVKVTQSSRYLVKRTGEKVFLECVQDMDHENMFWYRQDPGLGLRLIYFSYDVKMKEKGDIPEGYSVSREKKERFSLILESASTNQTSMYLCASSRGGYNEQFFGPGTRLTVL.

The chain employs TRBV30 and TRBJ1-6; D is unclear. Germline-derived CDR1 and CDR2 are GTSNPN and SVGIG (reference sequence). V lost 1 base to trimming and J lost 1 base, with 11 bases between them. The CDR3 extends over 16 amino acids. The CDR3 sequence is CAWSASTRSYNSPLHF. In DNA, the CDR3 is TGTGCCTGGAGTGCAAGTACGAGGTCCTATAATTCACCCCTCCACTTT.

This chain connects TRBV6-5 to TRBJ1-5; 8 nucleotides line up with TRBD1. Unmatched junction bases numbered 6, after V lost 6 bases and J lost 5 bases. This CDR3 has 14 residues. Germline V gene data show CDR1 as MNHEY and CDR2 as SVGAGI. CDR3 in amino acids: CASSRTGPYQPQHF. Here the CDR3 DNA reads TGTGCCAGCAGCCGGACAGGGCCCTATCAGCCCCAGCATTTT.

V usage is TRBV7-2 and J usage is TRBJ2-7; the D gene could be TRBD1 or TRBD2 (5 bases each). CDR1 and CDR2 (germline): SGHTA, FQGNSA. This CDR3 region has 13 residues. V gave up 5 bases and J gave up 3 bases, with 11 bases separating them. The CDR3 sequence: CASSPGPIYEQYF. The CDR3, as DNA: TGTGCCAGCAGCCCGGGACCCATCTACGAGCAGTACTTC. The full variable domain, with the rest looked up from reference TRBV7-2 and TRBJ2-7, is GAGVSQSPSNKVTEKGKDVELRCDPISGHTALYWYRQSLGQGLEFLIYFQGNSAPDKSGLPSDRFSAERTGGSVSTLTIQRTQQEDSAVYLCASSPGPIYEQYFGPGTRLTVT.

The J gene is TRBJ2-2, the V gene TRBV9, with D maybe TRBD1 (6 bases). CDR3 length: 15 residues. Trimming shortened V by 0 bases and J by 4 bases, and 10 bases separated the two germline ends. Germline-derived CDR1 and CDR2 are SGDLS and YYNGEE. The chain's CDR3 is CASSVGTDPTGELFF. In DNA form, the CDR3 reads TGTGCCAGCAGCGTAGGGACAGATCCCACCGGGGAGCTGTTTTTT.

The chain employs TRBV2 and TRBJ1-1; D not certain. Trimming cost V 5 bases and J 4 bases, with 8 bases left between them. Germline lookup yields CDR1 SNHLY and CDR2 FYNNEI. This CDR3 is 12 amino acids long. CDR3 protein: CASSPIGTEAFF. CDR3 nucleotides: TGTGCCAGCAGTCCAATCGGCACTGAAGCTTTCTTT.

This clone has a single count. CDR3 bases: TGCGCCAGCAGCAGGGACAGGGGAACTCTGGCTAACTATGGCTACACCTTC. Translated: CASSRDRGTLANYGYTF. The gene calls are TRBV5-1 and TRBJ1-2, with 10 bases matching TRBD1. The germline gives CDR1 SGHRS, CDR2 YFSETQ. The CDR3 is 17 residues long. The junction had 9 bases not matched to a gene; V was cut back by 4 bases and J by 0 bases.